The T cell receptor (beta chain) described here comes from a study of cytomegalovirus exposure and HLA in healthy donors. The overall study: The same platform used for the approximately 670 first-cohort repertoires was also used for the 100 to 150 validation repertoires, as a later analysis reported. Study conclusions and caveats: High sensitivity and specificity were reportedly achieved when the classifier diagnosed cytomegalovirus status. Most TCR sequences were seen very rarely across donors, but some public TCRs occurred in many.

Trimming took off 0 bases at V and 4 bases at J, with 12 bases between the two ends. The CDR3 has 15 residues. Germline V gene lookup returns CDR1 SGHRS and CDR2 YFSETQ. The sample holds a few counts of this clone. The antigen is unknown. Some clones are missing from TCRdb's copy, which holds only in-frame ones; the method was immunoSEQ multiplex PCR. The sample holds 52,000 or so clones, about 88% seen once. Among the 120 subjects of the validation cohort, separate from the roughly 730-subject first cohort, were the donors. This chain joins TRBV5-1 and TRBJ2-3, with no clear D. This sequence originates from a woman aged 18-30 years in good health and CMV-seronegative. Sequenced material: PBMCs. The CDR3, as DNA: TGCGCCAGCAGCTTGGCCGTCGGTTTAGCAGATACGCAGTATTTT. Encoded protein: CASSLAVGLADTQYF.